This T cell receptor (beta chain) appears in the sequencing data of a study of blood T cells in healthy people across ages. Combining a sample-barcoded 5' primer with a J-beta primer mix, a second PCR ran for about 6 to 11 cycles. TCRdb itself ran the 5' RACE reads through MiXCR, one entry per CDR3 protein. The sample includes some 1.8 million distinct CDR3 sequences, about 39% seen only once; the top ten take roughly 23%. The trim removed 4 bases at V and 8 bases at J, leaving 3 bases unmatched. The CDR3 has 12 amino acids. Germline V CDR1 and CDR2: SQVTM, ANQGSEA. The V and J genes are TRBV29-1 and TRBJ2-1; TRBD2 agrees at 9 bases. The sequence was obtained from a human donor in good health. Sequencing input: blood. The CDR3 DNA sequence: TGCAGCGTTGTAGCGGGGGATGATGAGCAGTTCTTC. Translation gives CSVVAGDDEQFF.